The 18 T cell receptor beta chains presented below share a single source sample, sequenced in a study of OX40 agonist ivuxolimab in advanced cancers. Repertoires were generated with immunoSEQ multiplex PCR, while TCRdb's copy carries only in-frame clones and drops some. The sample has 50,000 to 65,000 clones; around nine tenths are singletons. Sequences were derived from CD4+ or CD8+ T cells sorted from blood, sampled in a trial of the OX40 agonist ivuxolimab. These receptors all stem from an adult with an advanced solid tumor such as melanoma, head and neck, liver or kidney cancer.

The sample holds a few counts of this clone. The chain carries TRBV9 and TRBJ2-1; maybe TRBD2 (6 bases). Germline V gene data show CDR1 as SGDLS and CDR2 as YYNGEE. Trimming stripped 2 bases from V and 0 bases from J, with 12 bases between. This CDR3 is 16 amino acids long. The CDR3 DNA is TGTGCCAGCAGCGTCTCTAGCGTAAGCTCCTACAATGAGCAGTTCTTC. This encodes CASSVSSVSSYNEQFF.

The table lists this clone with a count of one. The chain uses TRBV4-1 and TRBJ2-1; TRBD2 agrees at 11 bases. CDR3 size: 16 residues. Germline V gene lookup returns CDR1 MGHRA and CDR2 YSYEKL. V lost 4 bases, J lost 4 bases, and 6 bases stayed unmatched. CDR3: CASSRGGLAGYNEQFF. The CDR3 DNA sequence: TGCGCCAGCAGCCGTGGTGGACTAGCGGGTTACAATGAGCAGTTCTTC.

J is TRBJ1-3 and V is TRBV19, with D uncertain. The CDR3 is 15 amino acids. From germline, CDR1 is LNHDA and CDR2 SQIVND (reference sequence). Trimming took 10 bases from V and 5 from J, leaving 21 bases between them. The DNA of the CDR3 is TGTGCCACCTACACGCCCTACGGAGGACGAAACACCATATATTTT. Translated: CATYTPYGGRNTIYF.

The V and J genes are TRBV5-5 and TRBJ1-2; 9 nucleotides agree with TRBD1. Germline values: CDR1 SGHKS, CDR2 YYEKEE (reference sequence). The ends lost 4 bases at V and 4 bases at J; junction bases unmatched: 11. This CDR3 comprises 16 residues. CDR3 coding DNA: TGTGCCAGCAGCGCTACAACAGGGGGCATTGGCTATGGCTACACCTTC. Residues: CASSATTGGIGYGYTF.

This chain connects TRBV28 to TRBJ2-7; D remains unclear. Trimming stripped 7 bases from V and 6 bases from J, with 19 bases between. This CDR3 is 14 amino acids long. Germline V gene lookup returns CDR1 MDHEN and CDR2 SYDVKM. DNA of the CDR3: TGTGCCAGCACCACCTCGACGGCTACTTCCGAGCAGTACTTC. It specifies CASTTSTATSEQYF.

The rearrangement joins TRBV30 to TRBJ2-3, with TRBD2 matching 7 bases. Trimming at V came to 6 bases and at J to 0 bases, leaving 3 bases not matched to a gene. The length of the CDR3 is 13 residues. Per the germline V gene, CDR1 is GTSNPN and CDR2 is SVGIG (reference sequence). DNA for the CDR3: TGTGCCTGTGGGGGGGGGAGCACAGATACGCAGTATTTT. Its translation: CACGGGSTDTQYF.

CDR3 loop: CAISASGNEQFF. DNA of the CDR3: TGTGCCATCAGTGCTAGCGGGAATGAGCAGTTCTTC. The V gene is TRBV10-3, the J gene TRBJ2-1; 8 bases map to TRBD2. This CDR3 is built from 12 residues. Germline CDR1 and CDR2: ENHRY and SYGVKD. The trim removed 4 bases at V and 7 bases at J, leaving 0 bases unmatched.

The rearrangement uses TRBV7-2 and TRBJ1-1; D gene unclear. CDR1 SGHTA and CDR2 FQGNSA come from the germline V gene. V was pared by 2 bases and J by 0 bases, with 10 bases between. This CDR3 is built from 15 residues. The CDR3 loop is CASSLTPNMNTEAFF. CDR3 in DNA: TGTGCCAGCAGCTTAACCCCGAACATGAACACTGAAGCTTTCTTT.

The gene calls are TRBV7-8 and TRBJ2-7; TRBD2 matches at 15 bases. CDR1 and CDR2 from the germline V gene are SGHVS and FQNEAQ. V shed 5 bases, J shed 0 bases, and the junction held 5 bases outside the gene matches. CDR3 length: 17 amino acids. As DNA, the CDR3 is TGTGCCAGCAGCGGCAGGACTAGCGGGAGGGCCTCCTACGAGCAGTACTTC. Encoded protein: CASSGRTSGRASYEQYF. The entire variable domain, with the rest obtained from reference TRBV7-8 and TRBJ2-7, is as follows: GAGVSQSPRYKVAKRGQDVALRCDPISGHVSLFWYQQALGQGPEFLTYFQNEAQLDKSGLPSDRFFAERPEGSVSTLKIQRTQQEDSAVYLCASSGRTSGRASYEQYFGPGTRLTVT.

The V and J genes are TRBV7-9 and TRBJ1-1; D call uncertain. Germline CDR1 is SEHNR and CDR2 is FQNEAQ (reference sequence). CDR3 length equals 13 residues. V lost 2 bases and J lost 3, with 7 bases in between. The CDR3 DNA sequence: TGTGCCAGCAGCTTATCTACCGACACTGAAGCTTTCTTT. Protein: CASSLSTDTEAFF.

This CDR3 reads CASSSAGASYEQYF. In DNA, the CDR3 is TGTGCCAGCAGCTCCGCTGGCGCCTCCTACGAGCAGTACTTC. The chain has TRBV9 and TRBJ2-7; D remains unclear. The ends were cut back, 4 bases at V and 0 bases at J, with 11 bases in the middle. The germline V gene encodes CDR1 SGDLS and CDR2 YYNGEE. The CDR3 consists of 14 residues. Supplemented by reference TRBV9 and TRBJ2-7, the full variable domain reads DSGVTQTPKHLITATGQRVTLRCSPRSGDLSVYWYQQSLDQGLQFLIQYYNGEERAKGNILERFSAQQFPDLHSELNLSSLELGDSALYFCASSSAGASYEQYFGPGTRLTVT.

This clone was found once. CDR3 bases: TGTGCCAGCAGCTTCCCCGGGAGGCCCCAAACAGATACGCAGTATTTT. Translation gives CASSFPGRPQTDTQYF. The chain is built from TRBV5-4 and TRBJ2-3, with 7 positions matching TRBD2. The germline gives CDR1 SGHNT, CDR2 YYREEE (reference sequence). The CDR3 length is 16 residues. V was clipped by 2 bases and J by 3 bases; unmatched bases: 9.

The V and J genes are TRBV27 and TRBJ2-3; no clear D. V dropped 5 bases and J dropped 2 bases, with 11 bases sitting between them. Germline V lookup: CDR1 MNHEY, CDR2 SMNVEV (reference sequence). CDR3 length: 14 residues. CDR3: CASSPTRITDTQYF. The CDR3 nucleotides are TGTGCCAGCAGTCCTACCCGGATCACAGATACGCAGTATTTT.

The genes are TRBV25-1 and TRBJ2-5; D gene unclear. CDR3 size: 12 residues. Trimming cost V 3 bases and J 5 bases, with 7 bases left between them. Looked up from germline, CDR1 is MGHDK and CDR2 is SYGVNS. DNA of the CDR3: TGTGCCAGCAGTGACCCCCCGGAGACCCAGTACTTC. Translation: CASSDPPETQYF.

The DNA of the CDR3 is TGTGCCTGGCAAGAGGGGATACGGGGTACGCAGTATTTT. Translated, it gives CAWQEGIRGTQYF. The chain combines TRBV30 with TRBJ2-3; D is possibly TRBD1 or TRBD2 (5 bases each). V was shortened by 5 bases and J by 8 bases, with 17 bases between the two germline ends. CDR3 length: 13 amino acids. CDR1 and CDR2 (germline): GTSNPN, SVGIG (reference sequence).

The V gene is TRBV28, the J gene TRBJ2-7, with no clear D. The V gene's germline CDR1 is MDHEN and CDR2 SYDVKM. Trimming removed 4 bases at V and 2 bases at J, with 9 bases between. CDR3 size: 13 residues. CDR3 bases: TGTGCCAGCAGTTCCTCCGCCCCCTACGAGCAGTACTTC. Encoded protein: CASSSSAPYEQYF.

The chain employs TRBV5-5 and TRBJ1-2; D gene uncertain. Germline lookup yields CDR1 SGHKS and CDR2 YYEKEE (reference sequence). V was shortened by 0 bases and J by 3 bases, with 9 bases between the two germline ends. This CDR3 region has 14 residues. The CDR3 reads CASSLGHGDYGYTF. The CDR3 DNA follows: TGTGCCAGCAGCTTGGGTCATGGGGACTATGGCTACACCTTC.

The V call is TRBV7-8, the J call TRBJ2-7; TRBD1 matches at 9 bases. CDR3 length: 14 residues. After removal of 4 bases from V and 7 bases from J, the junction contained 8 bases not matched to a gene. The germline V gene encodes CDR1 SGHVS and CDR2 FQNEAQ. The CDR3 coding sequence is TGTGCCAGCAGCTCCCGGGACAGGGTCGGGGAGCAGTACTTC. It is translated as CASSSRDRVGEQYF.